The 17 T cell receptor beta chains given below trace back to one sample, sequenced in a study of cytomegalovirus exposure and HLA in healthy donors. Method: immunoSEQ multiplex PCR; TCRdb's copy keeps in-frame clones and lacks some. The profile covers about 150,000 clones, with 70% to 90% appearing a single time and about 1.9% taken by the ten largest. Source material: PBMCs. Source of these receptors: a human donor in good health.

This clone is a singleton in its sample. This rearrangement joins TRBV10-3 to TRBJ2-3; no clear D. Germline loops: CDR1 ENHRY, CDR2 SYGVKD. The CDR3 length is 13 residues. Trimming took off 4 bases at V and 1 base at J, with 6 bases between the two ends. As DNA, the CDR3 is TGTGCCATCAGTGCGGGTGGCACAGATACGCAGTATTTT. Translation: CAISAGGTDTQYF.

The rearrangement joins TRBV5-4 to TRBJ1-2; TRBD1 aligns across 7 bases. With 4 bases clipped from V and 12 bases from J, the junction kept 15 bases outside the gene matches. Germline CDR1 and CDR2: SGHNT and YYREEE (reference sequence). The CDR3 runs to 14 residues. CDR3 coding DNA: TGTGCCAGCAGCCGGAGGGACAGCGGATGGGAAGACACCTTC. This encodes CASSRRDSGWEDTF.

This sequence joins TRBV6-1 and TRBJ2-1; 8 bases match TRBD1. The trim removed 3 bases at V and 2 bases at J, leaving 3 bases unmatched. The CDR3 runs 15 residues. Germline CDR1 is MNHNS and CDR2 is SASEGT. CDR3 nucleotide sequence: TGTGCCAGCAGTGACGGGACAGGAACCTACAATGAGCAGTTCTTC. Translated: CASSDGTGTYNEQFF.

The chain recombines TRBV30 with TRBJ2-3; possible D gene TRBD1, 6 bases. Per the germline V gene, CDR1 is GTSNPN and CDR2 is SVGIG (reference sequence). Trimming left V 2 bases short and J 6 bases short, with 12 bases between. This CDR3 comprises 13 residues. The CDR3 loop reads CAWSHGGPDTQYF. CDR3 sequence (DNA): TGTGCCTGGAGTCATGGGGGCCCGGATACGCAGTATTTT.

The chain recombines TRBV7-9 with TRBJ1-5; possibly TRBD1 for D (5 bases). Trimming took off 0 bases at V and 4 bases at J, with 10 bases between the two ends. The CDR3 has 15 residues. Germline assignment: CDR1 SEHNR and CDR2 FQNEAQ (reference sequence). The DNA for the CDR3 is TGTGCCAGCAGCTTAGCTGGGGGGTCGAATCAGCCCCAGCATTTT. Translation gives CASSLAGGSNQPQHF.

Only one count was recorded for this clone. The gene calls are TRBV18 and TRBJ1-2, with TRBD1 identical over 7 bases. V lost 3 bases, J lost 8 bases, and 12 bases stayed unmatched. The CDR3 contains 15 residues. The V gene's germline CDR1 is KGHSH and CDR2 LQKENI. The CDR3 DNA is TGTGCCAGCTCACCCCCGGGACAGAGAAGAGACGGCTACACCTTC. It encodes CASSPPGQRRDGYTF.

V is TRBV5-4 and J is TRBJ1-2, with 11 bases aligning to TRBD1. The CDR3 contains 16 residues. Germline V gives CDR1 SGHNT, CDR2 YYREEE (reference sequence). V dropped 2 bases and J dropped 8; count of bases not matched to a gene: 11. CDR3 nucleotide sequence: TGTGCCAGCAGCTTACTGACCGGGACAGGGGGTCACGGCTACACCTTC. As protein: CASSLLTGTGGHGYTF.

This clone showed up just once. The J gene is TRBJ1-2, the V gene TRBV5-5; TRBD1 agrees at 9 bases. This CDR3 is 14 amino acids long. Germline CDR1 reads SGHKS; CDR2 reads YYEKEE (reference sequence). With 5 bases clipped from V and 4 bases from J, the junction kept 6 bases outside the gene matches. The DNA for the CDR3 is TGTGCCAGCAGGTCAGGGACAGGGACCTATGGCTACACCTTC. Protein: CASRSGTGTYGYTF. The complete variable domain, with remaining parts taken from reference TRBV5-5 and TRBJ1-2, reads DAGVTQSPTHLIKTRGQQVTLRCSPISGHKSVSWYQQVLGQGPQFIFQYYEKEERGRGNFPDRFSARQFPNYSSELNVNALLLGDSALYLCASRSGTGTYGYTFGSGTRLTVV.

The J gene is TRBJ2-1, the V gene TRBV19; TRBD2 matches 16 bases. Germline V gives CDR1 LNHDA, CDR2 SQIVND (reference sequence). The CDR3 totals 16 residues. V was clipped by 6 bases and J by 4 bases; unmatched bases: 3. Written as DNA, the CDR3 is TGTGCCAGTAGGGGACTAGCGGGGGGGAGGTACAATGAGCAGTTCTTC. Translation: CASRGLAGGRYNEQFF.

The chain has TRBV10-2 and TRBJ2-7; no definite D call. Deletions cut 1 base from V and 4 bases from J, with 8 bases between. The CDR3 loop spans 13 amino acids. Per the germline V gene, CDR1 is WSHSY and CDR2 is SAAADI. CDR3 in amino acids: CASSEFHRYEQYF. CDR3 sequence (DNA): TGCGCCAGCAGTGAGTTTCACAGATACGAGCAGTACTTC.

This rearrangement joins TRBV13 to TRBJ1-1; 7 bases match TRBD1. The CDR3 extends over 14 amino acids. The junction had 2 bases not matched to a gene; V was cut back by 3 bases and J by 1 base. Germline V gives CDR1 PRHDT, CDR2 FYEKMQ (reference sequence). CDR3 coding DNA: TGTGCCAGCAGCTTGGGACAGACGAACACTGAAGCTTTCTTT. This codes for CASSLGQTNTEAFF.

This clone came up once. The chain carries TRBV2 and TRBJ1-1; 9 nucleotides match TRBD1. CDR1 SNHLY and CDR2 FYNNEI come from the germline V gene. CDR3 size: 16 residues. V was clipped by 7 bases and J by 1 base; unmatched bases: 10. This chain's CDR3 is CASMTGGNRGNTEAFF. CDR3 nucleotide sequence: TGTGCCAGCATGACAGGGGGTAATAGGGGGAACACTGAAGCTTTCTTT.

The gene calls are TRBV7-6 and TRBJ1-3; D gene unclear. Germline CDR1 SGHVS, CDR2 FNYEAQ. V was clipped by 1 base and J by 10 bases, with 14 bases between them. This CDR3 spans 14 amino acids. In DNA form, the CDR3 reads TGTGCCAGCAGCTTAGGAGGGATAAAAGGGACCATATATTTT. This codes for CASSLGGIKGTIYF.

In its sample, this clone was seen once. The V and J genes are TRBV29-1 and TRBJ2-5; a weak D match, TRBD1 (5 bases). Trimming took 3 bases from V and 6 from J, leaving 14 bases between them. The CDR3 contains 13 residues. CDR1 SQVTM and CDR2 ANQGSEA come from the germline V gene. In DNA form, the CDR3 reads TGCAGCGTTGAGGGGCAGGGATGGAAGACCCAGTACTTC. As protein: CSVEGQGWKTQYF. Based on the CDR3 plus reference TRBV29-1 and TRBJ2-5, the full variable domain is SAVISQKPSRDICQRGTSLTIQCQVDSQVTMMFWYRQQPGQSLTLIATANQGSEATYESGFVIDKFPISRPNLTFSTLTVSNMSPEDSSIYLCSVEGQGWKTQYFGPGTRLLVL.

CDR3 residues: CASSWTLAGGYTF. The CDR3 DNA reads as TGTGCCAGCAGTTGGACGTTAGCGGGTGGCTACACCTTC. The gene calls are TRBV2 and TRBJ1-2, with D hard to call. Germline CDR1 and CDR2: SNHLY and FYNNEI. The CDR3 spans 13 residues. V was shortened by 5 bases and J by 7 bases, with 14 bases between the two germline ends.

On this clone itself: At one of its ends the junction is not consistent with the germline gene, which may arise from a read error. V usage is TRBV30 and J usage is TRBJ1-3, with D possibly matching TRBD1 (5 bases). The CDR3 length is 13 residues. Germline loops: CDR1 GTSNPN, CDR2 SVGIG (reference sequence). CDR3 sequence (DNA): TGTGCCTGGAGTGTCTTGGTCGCGGGGACGCTGGATTTT. Amino acids: CAWSVLVAGTLDF.

J is TRBJ1-5 and V is TRBV6-1; D is unresolved. The germline V gene encodes CDR1 MNHNS and CDR2 SASEGT. V was cut by 5 bases and J by 4 bases, with 12 bases left in between. This CDR3 is 14 amino acids long. The CDR3 DNA sequence: TGTGCCAGCAGTCCCGGACTGATGAATCAGCCCCAGCATTTT. Translating gives CASSPGLMNQPQHF.